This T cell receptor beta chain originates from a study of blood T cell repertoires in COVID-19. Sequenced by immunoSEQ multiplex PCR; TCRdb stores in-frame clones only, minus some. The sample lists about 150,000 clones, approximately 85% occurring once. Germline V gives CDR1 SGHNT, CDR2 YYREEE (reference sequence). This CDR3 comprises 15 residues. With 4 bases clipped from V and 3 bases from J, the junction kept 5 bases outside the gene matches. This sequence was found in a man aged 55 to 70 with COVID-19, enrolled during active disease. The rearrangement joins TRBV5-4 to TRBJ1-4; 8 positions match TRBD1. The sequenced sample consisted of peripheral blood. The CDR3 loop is CASSPTGASNEKLFF. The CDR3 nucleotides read TGTGCCAGCAGCCCGACAGGGGCATCTAATGAAAAACTGTTTTTT. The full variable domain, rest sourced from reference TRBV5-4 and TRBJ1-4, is ETGVTQSPTHLIKTRGQQVTLRCSSQSGHNTVSWYQQALGQGPQFIFQYYREEENGRGNFPPRFSGLQFPNYSSELNVNALELDDSALYLCASSPTGASNEKLFFGSGTQLSVL.